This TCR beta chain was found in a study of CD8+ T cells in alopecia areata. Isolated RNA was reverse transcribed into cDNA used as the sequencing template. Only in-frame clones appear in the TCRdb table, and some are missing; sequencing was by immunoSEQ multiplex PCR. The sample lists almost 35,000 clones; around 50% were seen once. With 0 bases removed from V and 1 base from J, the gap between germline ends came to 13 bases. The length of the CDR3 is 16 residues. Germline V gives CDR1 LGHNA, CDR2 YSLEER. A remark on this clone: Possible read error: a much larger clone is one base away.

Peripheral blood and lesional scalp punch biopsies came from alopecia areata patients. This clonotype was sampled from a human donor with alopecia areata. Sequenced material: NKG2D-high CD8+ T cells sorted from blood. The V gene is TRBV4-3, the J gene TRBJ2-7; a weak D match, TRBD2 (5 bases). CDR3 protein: CASSQEVGILSYEQYF. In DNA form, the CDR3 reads TGCGCCAGCAGCCAAGAGGTCGGGATACTTTCCTACGAGCAGTACTTC.